This is a list of T cell receptor beta chains from one sample in a study of OX40 agonist ivuxolimab in advanced cancers. TCRdb keeps only in-frame clones here, not all; method: immunoSEQ multiplex PCR. The table shows about 50,000 clones, with almost 90% occurring only once. Material: CD4+ or CD8+ T cells sorted from blood, obtained in a trial of the OX40 agonist ivuxolimab. All receptors come from an adult with an advanced solid tumor such as melanoma, head and neck, liver or kidney cancer. Both conserved end residues are trimmed from each CDR3.

j_call v_call cdr3_length cdr3_aa
TRBJ2-3 TRBV27 13 ASNQPGTSPQREY
TRBJ1-2 TRBV28 10 AIQVGGQGYT
TRBJ2-7 TRBV6-1 11 ASTKDRVYEQY
TRBJ2-3 TRBV7-8 13 ASSLGLGVGDTQY
TRBJ2-2 TRBV5-1 14 ASSLASSGVGGELF
TRBJ2-7 TRBV13 14 ASSRKGGPSSYEQY
TRBJ1-2 TRBV14 10 ASSQHLWGYT
TRBJ2-1 TRBV27 15 ASSLSIRLAGYNEQF
TRBJ1-3 TRBV6-1 13 ASSEEARKGNTIY
TRBJ2-3 TRBV11-3 13 ASSFGGGRGDTQY
TRBJ1-6 TRBV2 11 ASRTLNNSPLH
TRBJ1-4 TRBV10-3 13 AISAGDRGNEKLF
TRBJ1-3 TRBV30 14 AWSVAGGFSGNTIY
TRBJ2-4 TRBV29-1 10 SVGQGENIQY